The 24 T cell receptor beta chains reported below all come from one sample, sequenced in a study of shared clonotypes between healthy human individuals. TCRdb's table, derived via immunoSEQ multiplex PCR, lists solely in-frame clones and lacks some. The top ten clones hold approximately 0.9% of a sample with around 1.1 million clones, around three quarters of them seen once. Input material: memory CD4+ T cells from PBMCs. Subset specified: CD45RA-negative fraction. These TCRs come from a man aged 18 to 29 in good health. Some clones in this sample may be carry-over from other donors' samples.

This rearrangement joins TRBV6-5 to TRBJ2-2; no clear D gene. This CDR3 comprises 12 residues. V lost 6 bases and J lost 4, with 6 bases in between. CDR1 is MNHEY, CDR2 SVGAGI, per germline. CDR3 bases: TGTGCCAGCAGCCTCCTCACCGGGGAGCTGTTTTTT. It encodes CASSLLTGELFF.

The V gene is TRBV4-2, the J gene TRBJ2-5, with 12 nucleotides matching TRBD2. There are 15 residues in the CDR3. The germline V gene encodes CDR1 LGHNA and CDR2 YNFKEQ. V shed 5 bases, J shed 4 bases, and the junction held 5 bases outside the gene matches. The CDR3 DNA reads as TGTGCCAGCAGCTCGACTAGCGGGGGACGAGAGACCCAGTACTTC. It specifies CASSSTSGGRETQYF.

The chain joins TRBV11-2 to TRBJ2-5, with a possible D match to TRBD2 (5 bases). There are 12 residues in the CDR3. The germline V and J ends were trimmed by 5 bases and 5 bases, with 9 bases remaining between them. Germline values: CDR1 SGHAT, CDR2 FQNNGV. The CDR3 sequence: CASSILGETQYF. CDR3 DNA sequence: TGTGCCAGCAGCATACTAGGGGAGACCCAGTACTTC.

CDR3 DNA: TGTGCCAGCAGCCTTAGCGGGAGAGTTTCCTACGAGCAGTACTTC. Residues: CASSLSGRVSYEQYF. The rearrangement uses TRBV5-4 and TRBJ2-7, with 9 positions matching TRBD2. J lost 1 base, V lost 4 bases, and 6 bases had no gene match. The CDR3 is 15 residues long. Germline V gives CDR1 SGHNT, CDR2 YYREEE (reference sequence).

The chain uses TRBV10-3 and TRBJ2-5, with 10 bases lining up with TRBD2. From germline, CDR1 is ENHRY and CDR2 SYGVKD. V was pared by 2 bases and J by 5 bases, with 14 bases of the junction left unmatched. The CDR3 extends over 18 amino acids. CDR3 region: CAISERASGRGSPETQYF. CDR3 bases: TGTGCCATCAGTGAGAGGGCTAGCGGGAGAGGGAGCCCGGAGACCCAGTACTTC.

This chain links TRBV5-4 with TRBJ2-7; a weak D match, TRBD2 (6 bases). V lost 6 bases and J lost 4, with 17 bases in between. Per the germline V gene, CDR1 is SGHNT and CDR2 is YYREEE (reference sequence). This CDR3 spans 14 amino acids. The CDR3 coding sequence is TGTGCCAGCACCTCGGGTGGAGGGGCATACGAGCAGTACTTC. It encodes CASTSGGGAYEQYF.

The V call is TRBV19, the J call TRBJ1-4; weak D call: TRBD1 (6 bases). The CDR3 covers 14 residues. V lost 2 bases and J 8 bases, leaving 12 bases between the germline ends. The germline gives CDR1 LNHDA, CDR2 SQIVND (reference sequence). The CDR3 loop reads CASSIRGTWEKLFF. The CDR3 bases are TGTGCCAGTAGTATAAGGGGGACCTGGGAAAAACTGTTTTTT.

The V call is TRBV7-2, the J call TRBJ2-7; 9 bases agree with TRBD1. This CDR3 has 14 residues. Trimming took 4 bases from V and 5 from J; bases not matched to a gene: 6. Germline V gene lookup returns CDR1 SGHTA and CDR2 FQGNSA. CDR3 region: CASSSPGQGNEQYF. Written as DNA, the CDR3 is TGTGCCAGCAGCTCTCCGGGACAGGGAAACGAGCAGTACTTC.

This clone was counted between two and nine times. This CDR3 reads CASSLAGGPTRYEQYF. The DNA of the CDR3 is TGTGCCAGCAGCTTAGCGGGAGGGCCCACTAGATACGAGCAGTACTTC. The chain is built from TRBV7-9 and TRBJ2-5; TRBD2 matches 7 bases. The end of the DNA fits TRBJ2-7 better, so the J call may be wrong. Germline CDR1 and CDR2: SEHNR and FQNEAQ (reference sequence). CDR3 length equals 16 residues.

This CDR3 is CASSVGPNNPFFNTDTQYF. CDR3 nucleotide sequence: TGTGCCAGCAGCGTAGGGCCCAATAACCCTTTTTTTAACACAGATACGCAGTATTTT. The chain carries TRBV9 and TRBJ2-3; the D is unclear. Germline CDR1 reads SGDLS; CDR2 reads YYNGEE. Trimming removed 0 bases at V and 2 bases at J, with 22 bases between. The CDR3 has 19 residues.

This sequence joins TRBV28 and TRBJ2-7; a possible D gene is TRBD1 (6 bases). Germline V gene lookup returns CDR1 MDHEN and CDR2 SYDVKM. V was pared by 10 bases and J by 2 bases, with 12 bases between. The CDR3 is 12 residues long. DNA of the CDR3: TGTGCCATCCGGGACAATACCTACGAGCAGTACTTC. Translation gives CAIRDNTYEQYF.

Only one count was recorded for this clone. The chain has TRBV7-3 and TRBJ2-3, with TRBD2 identical over 8 bases. Germline V gives CDR1 SGHTA, CDR2 FQGTGA. V shed 5 bases and J 6 bases; nucleotides not matched to a gene: 13. The CDR3 extends over 16 amino acids. The CDR3 coding sequence is TGTGCCAGCAGCGACCATGGCGGGAGGAATGGTGATACGCAGTATTTT. It encodes CASSDHGGRNGDTQYF.

As regards this clone: The identical CDR3 is also encoded by other nucleotide sequences in the sample. The rearrangement joins TRBV9 to TRBJ1-4; no clear D gene. Germline loops: CDR1 SGDLS, CDR2 YYNGEE. V shed 2 bases and J shed 8 bases, with 13 bases lying between them. The CDR3 extends over 14 amino acids. This CDR3 is CASSVGTGREKLFF. The DNA for the CDR3 is TGTGCCAGCAGCGTGGGCACGGGTCGGGAAAAACTGTTTTTT. Drawing the rest from reference TRBV9 and TRBJ1-4, the complete variable domain is DSGVTQTPKHLITATGQRVTLRCSPRSGDLSVYWYQQSLDQGLQFLIQYYNGEERAKGNILERFSAQQFPDLHSELNLSSLELGDSALYFCASSVGTGREKLFFGSGTQLSVL.

V usage is TRBV5-1 and J usage is TRBJ2-7; 9 nucleotides match TRBD2. V shed 0 bases, J shed 6 bases, and the junction held 4 bases outside the gene matches. Germline CDR1 and CDR2: SGHRS and YFSETQ. The CDR3 consists of 14 residues. The CDR3 region has the DNA TGCGCCAGCAGCTTGGCAGCGGGAGGTCCCGAGCAGTACTTC. Translated, it gives CASSLAAGGPEQYF.

The V and J genes are TRBV5-1 and TRBJ2-3, with a tentative D call TRBD1 (6 bases). With 2 bases removed from V and 6 bases from J, the gap between germline ends came to 25 bases. CDR1 SGHRS and CDR2 YFSETQ come from the germline V gene. The CDR3 sequence is 18 residues long. CDR3 nucleotide sequence: TGCGCCAGCAGCTTCGGGGTAACAGGGCGTGGAGGCGGTGATACGCAGTATTTT. This translates into CASSFGVTGRGGGDTQYF.

The rearrangement links TRBV20-1 to TRBJ2-5, with 8 bases matching TRBD1. The trim removed 1 base at V and 13 bases at J, leaving 2 bases unmatched. The CDR3 is 10 residues long. Germline CDR1 reads DFQATT; CDR2 reads SNEGSKA (reference sequence). The CDR3 sequence is CSARAGTGYF. The DNA of the CDR3 is TGCAGTGCTAGAGCCGGGACAGGGTACTTC.

This chain links TRBV4-1 with TRBJ2-3; TRBD1 matches 8 bases. J was trimmed by 6 bases and V by 0 bases; bases with no gene match: 8. This CDR3 contains 16 residues. The germline CDR1 and CDR2 sequences are MGHRA and YSYEKL. In nucleotides, the CDR3 is TGCGCCAGCAGCCAAGATTGGCAGGGGGCGACTGATACGCAGTATTTT. It codes for CASSQDWQGATDTQYF.

The chain combines TRBV5-1 with TRBJ2-1; 8 bases fit TRBD2. Germline V gene data show CDR1 as SGHRS and CDR2 as YFSETQ. The CDR3 has 16 residues. V gave up 0 bases and J gave up 0 bases; unmatched junction bases: 2. CDR3 protein: CASSLETSGSYNEQFF. The CDR3 DNA reads as TGCGCCAGCAGCTTGGAAACTAGCGGCTCCTACAATGAGCAGTTCTTC.

The gene calls are TRBV29-1 and TRBJ2-7; 9 bases align to TRBD1. V was clipped by 2 bases and J by 6 bases; unmatched bases: 17. The CDR3 length is 17 residues. Germline V gene lookup returns CDR1 SQVTM and CDR2 ANQGSEA. The CDR3 is CSVETPHSGQGLGEQYF. CDR3 sequence (DNA): TGCAGCGTTGAAACTCCCCACTCCGGACAGGGGTTGGGCGAGCAGTACTTC.

On this clone itself: Other DNA sequences in this specimen translate into the identical CDR3. The chain has TRBV6-1 and TRBJ2-3; D may be TRBD2 (6 bases). CDR3 length equals 12 residues. The germline V and J ends were trimmed by 4 bases and 4 bases, with 6 bases remaining between them. Germline assignment: CDR1 MNHNS and CDR2 SASEGT. The DNA of the CDR3 is TGTGCCAGCAGTGGACTAGCAGATACGCAGTATTTT. The encoded protein is CASSGLADTQYF.

A few counts support this clone. The chain has TRBV28 and TRBJ2-2; 9 bases line up with TRBD2. Germline lookup yields CDR1 MDHEN and CDR2 SYDVKM. V lost 5 bases and J lost 5; bases outside the gene matches: 12. This CDR3 is built from 17 residues. The CDR3 protein is CASSPRGRGRWTGELFF. For the CDR3, the DNA is TGTGCCAGCAGTCCACGCGGGAGGGGGCGATGGACCGGGGAGCTGTTTTTT. Based on the CDR3 plus reference TRBV28 and TRBJ2-2, the full variable domain is DVKVTQSSRYLVKRTGEKVFLECVQDMDHENMFWYRQDPGLGLRLIYFSYDVKMKEKGDIPEGYSVSREKKERFSLILESASTNQTSMYLCASSPRGRGRWTGELFFGEGSRLTVL.

The genes are TRBV29-1 and TRBJ2-5; TRBD1 agrees at 7 bases. Germline CDR1 and CDR2: SQVTM and ANQGSEA. The CDR3 consists of 15 residues. The V gene end was trimmed by 1 base and the J gene end by 1 base; junction bases not matched to a gene: 6. The CDR3 bases are TGCAGCGTTGAAGGGTTGGGACAGCTCCAAGAGACCCAGTACTTC. Its protein product is CSVEGLGQLQETQYF. Using reference TRBV29-1 and TRBJ2-5 for the parts outside the CDR3, the full variable domain is SAVISQKPSRDICQRGTSLTIQCQVDSQVTMMFWYRQQPGQSLTLIATANQGSEATYESGFVIDKFPISRPNLTFSTLTVSNMSPEDSSIYLCSVEGLGQLQETQYFGPGTRLLVL.

The count of this clone is one. This chain links TRBV9 with TRBJ2-1; 9 bases line up with TRBD2. V shed 3 bases and J 1 base; nucleotides not matched to a gene: 5. The CDR3 runs 16 residues. Germline-derived CDR1 and CDR2 are SGDLS and YYNGEE. CDR3 in amino acids: CASSAFSGSSYNEQFF. Written as DNA, the CDR3 is TGTGCCAGCAGCGCCTTTAGCGGGAGTTCCTACAATGAGCAGTTCTTC.

The genes are TRBV5-1 and TRBJ2-7, with D possibly TRBD2 on 6 matching bases. V shed 4 bases and J shed 4 bases, with 12 bases lying between them. The CDR3 sequence is 13 residues long. Germline assignment: CDR1 SGHRS and CDR2 YFSETQ. CDR3 sequence: CASSGGTAYEQYF. The CDR3 bases are TGCGCCAGCAGCGGGGGGACGGCATACGAGCAGTACTTC.